One and the same sample provided the 9 T cell receptor beta chains below, sequenced in a study of blood T cell repertoires in COVID-19. Profiling relied on immunoSEQ multiplex PCR, and the TCRdb table lists in-frame clones only, not all of them. The data contain just under 350,000 clones, about 86% of them singletons. Sample: peripheral blood. All receptors come from a young man with active or convalescent COVID-19.

The CDR3 sequence: CATSRVRSANQPQHF. CDR3 sequence (DNA): TGTGCCACCAGCAGAGTTCGGAGTGCCAATCAGCCCCAGCATTTT. The V and J genes are TRBV15 and TRBJ1-5, with no clear D. CDR3 length equals 15 residues. CDR1 and CDR2 (germline): LNHNV, YYDKDF (reference sequence). Trimming took 1 base from V and 3 from J, leaving 10 bases between them.

The rearrangement links TRBV24-1 to TRBJ1-1; 7 positions agree with TRBD1. V trimming: 12 bases; J trimming: 4 bases; junction bases outside the gene matches: 10. This CDR3 has 13 amino acids. Germline values: CDR1 KGHDR, CDR2 SFDVKD. CDR3 nucleotides: TGTGCCGGATCTACAGGGGTTAGCACTGAAGCTTTCTTT. Translated: CAGSTGVSTEAFF.

The chain is built from TRBV28 and TRBJ2-2, with D possibly being TRBD1 (5 bases). Germline-derived CDR1 and CDR2 are MDHEN and SYDVKM. The CDR3 is 13 amino acids. Trimming left V 5 bases short and J 6 bases short, with 10 bases between. In DNA, the CDR3 is TGTGCCAGCAGTCGGACACTCGCCGGGGAGCTGTTTTTT. Protein sequence: CASSRTLAGELFF. Full variable domain (remainder filled in from reference TRBV28 and TRBJ2-2): DVKVTQSSRYLVKRTGEKVFLECVQDMDHENMFWYRQDPGLGLRLIYFSYDVKMKEKGDIPEGYSVSREKKERFSLILESASTNQTSMYLCASSRTLAGELFFGEGSRLTVL.

The CDR3 sequence: CASSQSSRGYTF. The DNA of the CDR3 is TGCGCCAGCAGTCAATCGAGTCGGGGCTACACCTTC. The V call is TRBV23-1, the J call TRBJ1-2, with unresolved D. TRBV23-1 falls under the ORF class, with uncertain function. V lost 0 bases to trimming and J lost 8 bases, with 7 bases between them. This CDR3 is 12 amino acids long.

The gene calls are TRBV4-1 and TRBJ1-6; D might be TRBD1 (6 bases). Germline CDR1 is MGHRA and CDR2 is YSYEKL. V was shortened by 3 bases and J by 7 bases, with 19 bases between the two germline ends. This CDR3 has 17 residues. CDR3 loop: CASSHANAGTRNSPLHF. CDR3 coding DNA: TGCGCCAGCAGCCATGCTAACGCCGGGACACGGAATTCACCCCTCCACTTT.

This sequence joins TRBV30 and TRBJ2-1, with 11 bases aligning to TRBD2. V lost 7 bases, J lost 5 bases, and 7 bases stayed unmatched. This CDR3 is 14 amino acids long. Germline lookup yields CDR1 GTSNPN and CDR2 SVGIG (reference sequence). CDR3 bases: TGTGCCTTGGAGACTAGCGGGGCGCACAATGAGCAGTTCTTC. Translation gives CALETSGAHNEQFF.

V usage is TRBV19 and J usage is TRBJ1-4, with a weak D call TRBD1 (6 bases). This CDR3 spans 15 amino acids. V lost 3 bases, J lost 3 bases, and 11 bases lay in between. Germline values: CDR1 LNHDA, CDR2 SQIVND (reference sequence). The CDR3: CASSILGAANEKLFF. DNA for the CDR3: TGTGCCAGTAGTATCTTGGGGGCGGCTAATGAAAAACTGTTTTTT.

Only a few counts were recorded for this clone. The rearrangement links TRBV4-3 to TRBJ1-5; D is unresolved. The CDR3 consists of 14 residues. The germline gives CDR1 LGHNA, CDR2 YSLEER. V lost 0 bases, J lost 7 bases, and 10 bases lay in between. This chain's CDR3 is CASSQETEAQPQHF. CDR3 nucleotides: TGCGCCAGCAGCCAAGAAACCGAGGCGCAGCCCCAGCATTTT.

This clone turned up a few times. The chain couples TRBV7-9 to TRBJ1-6; D is unresolved. V dropped 1 base and J dropped 11 bases, with 18 bases sitting between them. This CDR3 contains 16 residues. Germline lookup yields CDR1 SEHNR and CDR2 FQNEAQ (reference sequence). The CDR3 sequence is CASSLVPGIGVAPLHF. CDR3 DNA: TGTGCCAGCAGCTTAGTTCCCGGGATCGGCGTAGCACCCCTCCACTTT.